This T cell receptor beta chain was identified during a study of tumor-infiltrating lymphocytes in primary liver carcinoma (dated by TCRdb to the late 2010s). In the study overall: Between November 2015 and early 2016, a handful of patients in China with histopathologically diagnosed primary liver carcinoma had surgical resection. Roughly 3.65 to 7.13 million productive TCRbeta reads were obtained per sample, and no significant difference in read depth was found between tissue types. The tumors of the five patients were staged as T1-T3 N0M0, with maximum diameters ranging from roughly 4 to 11 cm. Across five regions of each liver tumor, along with adjacent normal tissue and blood, the study brought together TCRbeta repertoire sequencing, expression microarrays and whole-exome sequencing. A total of around 35 specimens from 5 patients, comprising some 25 tumor regions, 5 adjacent noncancerous liver tissues and 5 peripheral blood samples, were covered by TCRbeta repertoire sequencing. Repertoires from technical replicates were highly reproducible, with mean shared-clone rates near 0.89 and correlation coefficients above 0.95. Of the five patients (three men and two women, aged 30 to 69 years), four had hepatocellular carcinoma and one had combined HCC and intrahepatic cholangiocarcinoma. Overall results and qualifications from the work: Consistent with antigen-driven expansion, pairs of tumor regions showed higher repertoire overlap (mean around 36%) than either tumor-adjacent pairs (about 17%) or tumor-blood pairs (around 14%). The study included only five patients, and the authors note findings should be validated in a larger study. Only the TCR beta chain was sequenced, so true repertoire diversity is likely underestimated because unpaired alpha chains were not captured. Comparison of CD4+ and CD8+ T cell repertoires was precluded by the use of bulk unsorted samples. Compared with blood, tumors had a significantly larger share of the repertoire taken up by the top 250 clones (p = 0.039).

A constant-region primer and ProtoScript II reverse transcriptase were used to reverse-transcribe TCRbeta-specific cDNA from 500 ng total RNA. Three nested multiplex PCR rounds, following a slightly modified ARM-PCR procedure, were used to build the TCRbeta libraries. A final 25-cycle PCR with Deep VentR polymerase added sample barcodes and Illumina adapters. Before sequencing, amplicons between 200 and 500 bp were purified from gel using a QIAquick gel extraction kit. An Illumina HiSeq 2500 was used to sequence the TCRbeta amplicons, generating 250-bp paired-end reads. In the paper's pipeline: Trimmomatic v0.33 was used to quality-trim the reads, and FLASH v1.2.11 was used to merge paired reads so that full CDR3 sequences could be recovered. V, D and J germline segments were assigned to the rearranged TCRbeta sequences by MiGEC v1.2.1b. VDJtools v1.0.0 computed clonotype statistics and Shannon-Wiener diversity indices. Except for diversity analysis, only each sample's 250 most abundant clonotypes were used in subsequent analyses to reduce sampling bias. TCRdb reran the public reads through fastp at Q25 and MiXCR, keeping productive beta chains. Rows are unified per CDR3 protein, each entry keeping the most common DNA and genes. The V and J calls were not made by the authors but by TCRdb's processing. This sample holds a few hundred thousand distinct CDR3 sequences; roughly 60% were observed only once. Of the sample, over 15% is held by the ten largest clones.

TRIzol reagent was used to extract blood RNA from unsorted whole blood, while the DNeasy Blood & Tissue kit provided the germline DNA. At the time of sampling, the patients had chronic HBV infection and had not received any treatment. About 3.7 milliliters of peripheral blood were collected into K2EDTA tubes before surgery. With respect to this clonotype: Its recognized antigen is unknown. One end of the junction fails to match germline, which may point to a read error.

This receptor was taken from a woman aged 25-40 years with primary liver carcinoma and hepatitis B virus infection. Sample: peripheral blood.

The nucleotides read TGCGCCAGCAGCCAAGAACGTGGGGGCGGGACCAAAAGCATTCAGTACTTC. Its coded protein is CASSQERGGGTKSIQYF. The V and J genes are TRBV4-3 and TRBJ2-4; the D gene assignment is perhaps TRBD1 or TRBD2, with each matching 6 bases. There are 17 amino acids in the CDR3, from cysteine to phenylalanine inclusive. The entry retains the CDR3 DNA only, 51 bases that are in frame from base 1. The germline V gene encodes CDR1 LGHNA and CDR2 YSLEER.